These 27 T cell receptor beta chains were sequenced from one sample in a study of blood T cell repertoires in COVID-19 (dated by TCRdb to 2020 to 2021). The method behind the library was the immunoSEQ multiplex PCR assay. TCRdb obtained this table from immuneACCESS and retained in-frame rearrangements with V and J assigned. These tables miss some clones; where compared with another copy, unresolved V genes account for less than half of the shortfall, and the remainder is unexplained. This sample lists about 37,000 clones; over 80% were detected once. Less than 8% of the sample is in the top ten clones. The specimen sequenced was peripheral blood. The receptor set was obtained from a human donor in a cohort sampled during active COVID-19.

This sequence joins TRBV7-9 and TRBJ2-7; D is possibly TRBD2 (8 bases). V lost 5 bases, J lost 3 bases, and 20 bases lay in between. The CDR3 is 16 residues long. CDR1 and CDR2 from the germline V gene are SEHNR and FQNEAQ (reference sequence). This CDR3 reads CASSLQGVAGFYEQYF. The CDR3 DNA follows: TGTGCCAGCAGCCTCCAGGGGGTAGCGGGGTTCTACGAGCAGTACTTC. The full variable domain, with the rest looked up from reference TRBV7-9 and TRBJ2-7, is DTGVSQNPRHKITKRGQNVTFRCDPISEHNRLYWYRQTLGQGPEFLTYFQNEAQLEKSRLLSDRFSAERPKGSFSTLEIQRTEQGDSAMYLCASSLQGVAGFYEQYFGPGTRLTVT.

The chain links TRBV30 to TRBJ2-7; 9 positions match TRBD2. This CDR3 is 17 amino acids long. The V gene's germline CDR1 is GTSNPN and CDR2 SVGIG (reference sequence). Trimming took 0 bases from V and 3 from J; bases not matched to a gene: 12. The CDR3 sequence: CAWSVQLGGGAFYEQYF. For the CDR3, the DNA is TGTGCCTGGAGTGTACAACTTGGCGGGGGGGCCTTCTACGAGCAGTACTTC.

The CDR3 here is CASNDEGGKGELFF. The CDR3 DNA sequence: TGTGCCAGTAATGATGAAGGGGGCAAGGGGGAGCTGTTTTTT. The rearrangement links TRBV19 to TRBJ2-2, with 7 bases lining up with TRBD1. Trimming cost V 7 bases and J 8 bases; bases outside gene matches: 10. Germline V gene sequence: CDR1 LNHDA, CDR2 SQIVND (reference sequence). The CDR3 totals 14 residues.

This clone has only a few counts. The J gene is TRBJ2-3, the V gene TRBV6-1, with D perhaps matching TRBD2 (5 bases). There are 13 residues in the CDR3. CDR1 is MNHNS, CDR2 SASEGT, per germline. V lost 2 bases and J lost 4, with 7 bases in between. The CDR3 DNA reads TGTGCCAGCAGTGAAACTAGGGCAGATACGCAGTATTTT. Protein: CASSETRADTQYF.

This clone occurred a few times. This rearrangement joins TRBV7-9 to TRBJ1-2; no clear D. V lost 6 bases, J lost 6 bases, and 14 bases lay in between. The CDR3 loop spans 13 amino acids. The germline V gene encodes CDR1 SEHNR and CDR2 FQNEAQ (reference sequence). CDR3 sequence: CASSPQVDHGYTF. As DNA, the CDR3 is TGTGCCAGCAGTCCGCAGGTAGATCATGGCTACACCTTC.

This clone was seen just once. The chain carries TRBV9 and TRBJ1-3, with 8 positions matching TRBD1. After removal of 0 bases from V and 2 bases from J, the junction contained 1 base not matched to a gene. The CDR3 covers 15 residues. CDR1 is SGDLS and CDR2 is YYNGEE in the germline V gene. This chain's CDR3 is CASSVEDRAGNTIYF. The CDR3 nucleotides are TGTGCCAGCAGCGTAGAGGACAGGGCTGGAAACACCATATATTTT.

The CDR3 region is CASSQGQSTDTQYF. DNA of the CDR3: TGTGCCAGCAGCCAAGGACAGAGCACAGATACGCAGTATTTT. The rearrangement joins TRBV4-2 to TRBJ2-3, with a weak D call TRBD1 (5 bases). This CDR3 region has 14 residues. The V gene lost 1 base and the J gene lost 0 bases, with 5 bases spanning the gap. CDR1 is LGHNA and CDR2 is YNFKEQ in the germline V gene.

V usage is TRBV19 and J usage is TRBJ1-1, with 9 bases identical to TRBD1. Germline V gives CDR1 LNHDA, CDR2 SQIVND (reference sequence). The trim removed 5 bases at V and 4 bases at J, leaving 5 bases unmatched. This CDR3 has 14 amino acids. This CDR3 reads CASSLQGASTEAFF. For the CDR3, the DNA is TGTGCCAGTAGTTTACAGGGGGCAAGCACTGAAGCTTTCTTT.

This sequence joins TRBV27 and TRBJ1-1; tentative D call: TRBD1 (5 bases). The length of the CDR3 is 15 residues. In germline, CDR1 is MNHEY, CDR2 SMNVEV (reference sequence). Trimming pared 7 bases from V and 3 bases from J, leaving 18 bases between. The CDR3 region has the DNA TGTGCCAGCATAGCACAGGCCTCTCTGGACACTGAAGCTTTCTTT. Its protein is CASIAQASLDTEAFF.

This chain connects TRBV4-1 to TRBJ1-4; 8 nucleotides match TRBD1. The germline V gene has CDR1 MGHRA and CDR2 YSYEKL. This CDR3 is 16 amino acids long. The V segment lost 4 bases and the J segment 4 bases; nucleotides outside the gene matches: 8. The DNA of the CDR3 is TGCGCCAGCAGCCGTCAGGGGGCAGGGGTTAATGAAAAACTGTTTTTT. Residues: CASSRQGAGVNEKLFF.

V gene TRBV5-1 combines with J gene TRBJ2-2; 12 bases agree with TRBD2. CDR1 and CDR2 (germline): SGHRS, YFSETQ. Losses at the gene ends were 4 bases for V and 2 bases for J; bases not matched to a gene: 3. This CDR3 has 16 residues. The CDR3 loop is CASSRLAGANTGELFF. The CDR3 region has the DNA TGCGCCAGCAGCCGACTAGCGGGGGCAAACACCGGGGAGCTGTTTTTT.

The rearrangement joins TRBV11-2 to TRBJ2-1, with D unresolved. V gave up 1 base and J gave up 0 bases, with 10 bases separating them. CDR1 and CDR2 from the germline V gene are SGHAT and FQNNGV. This CDR3 comprises 16 residues. The CDR3 spells CASSLVPTTSYNEQFF. CDR3 DNA sequence: TGTGCCAGCAGCTTAGTCCCTACCACCTCCTACAATGAGCAGTTCTTC. Supplemented by reference TRBV11-2 and TRBJ2-1, the full variable domain reads EAGVAQSPRYKIIEKRQSVAFWCNPISGHATLYWYQQILGQGPKLLIQFQNNGVVDDSQLPKDRFSAERLKGVDSTLKIQPAKLEDSAVYLCASSLVPTTSYNEQFFGPGTRLTVL.

This chain joins TRBV5-1 and TRBJ2-2; D ambiguous. Germline V gene sequence: CDR1 SGHRS, CDR2 YFSETQ. Trimming pared 6 bases from V and 1 base from J, leaving 10 bases between. The CDR3 has 14 amino acids. The CDR3 region has the DNA TGCGCCAGCAACCCCTCGGGGAACACCGGGGAGCTGTTTTTT. It specifies CASNPSGNTGELFF.

This clone was picked up one time. J is TRBJ2-1 and V is TRBV7-9; 11 bases are shared with TRBD2. Germline V gene lookup returns CDR1 SEHNR and CDR2 FQNEAQ (reference sequence). J lost 6 bases, V lost 4 bases, and 5 bases had no gene match. The CDR3 extends over 15 amino acids. CDR3 bases: TGTGCCAGCAGCTACGGACTAGCGGGTTCCAATGAGCAGTTCTTC. This encodes CASSYGLAGSNEQFF.

The chain joins TRBV5-1 to TRBJ2-3; D perhaps matches TRBD2 (5 bases). Germline CDR1 is SGHRS and CDR2 is YFSETQ. V lost 3 bases, J lost 5 bases, and 7 bases lay in between. The CDR3 is made up of 12 amino acids. CDR3 region: CASSSEGDTQYF. In DNA form, the CDR3 reads TGCGCCAGCAGCTCCGAGGGAGATACGCAGTATTTT.

This clone was picked up one time. The chain carries TRBV7-9 and TRBJ2-7; D is undetermined. There are 14 residues in the CDR3. V was cut by 1 base and J by 6 bases, with 13 bases left in between. Germline CDR1 reads SEHNR; CDR2 reads FQNEAQ (reference sequence). CDR3 sequence (DNA): TGTGCCAGCAGCTTAGTAGTTCAACCCTCCGAGCAGTACTTC. This translates into CASSLVVQPSEQYF.

This clone was found once. This chain connects TRBV4-2 to TRBJ2-4; no clear D gene. This CDR3 has 15 amino acids. The V gene lost 5 bases and the J gene lost 1 base, with 12 bases spanning the gap. Germline lookup yields CDR1 LGHNA and CDR2 YNFKEQ. CDR3 DNA: TGTGCCAGCAGCTCCAGCAGGAAGGCCAAAAACATTCAGTACTTC. This sequence encodes CASSSSRKAKNIQYF.

Comments on this clone: Other DNA sequences in the same sample also yield this CDR3. The chain joins TRBV6-1 to TRBJ2-3; possibly TRBD1 for D (5 bases). With 0 bases removed from V and 0 bases from J, the gap between germline ends came to 7 bases. The CDR3 has 15 residues. Germline V gives CDR1 MNHNS, CDR2 SASEGT. CDR3 sequence reads: CASSEAPGSTDTQYF. The CDR3 coding sequence is TGTGCCAGCAGTGAAGCCCCAGGGAGCACAGATACGCAGTATTTT.

The V call is TRBV11-2, the J call TRBJ2-1, with TRBD2 matching over 15 bases. Trimming removed 1 base from V and 1 base from J; junction bases left unmatched: 5. The CDR3 has 19 amino acids. CDR1 is SGHAT and CDR2 is FQNNGV in the germline V gene. This CDR3 is CASSLGRTSGRGSYNEQFF. CDR3 DNA sequence: TGTGCCAGCAGCTTAGGCCGGACTAGCGGGAGGGGATCCTACAATGAGCAGTTCTTC.

This clone has more than one count but fewer than ten. This chain links TRBV5-6 with TRBJ2-1; D possibly corresponds to TRBD2 (5 bases). In germline, CDR1 is SGHDT, CDR2 YYEEEE. CDR3 length: 14 amino acids. The V gene lost 2 bases and the J gene lost 7 bases, with 13 bases spanning the gap. The DNA of the CDR3 is TGTGCCAGCAGCTTCCGAGTTACTAGTAATGAGCAGTTCTTC. This translates into CASSFRVTSNEQFF.

In this sample, this clone turned up once. The rearrangement joins TRBV27 to TRBJ1-6, with D perhaps matching TRBD1 (5 bases). This CDR3 comprises 18 residues. Germline CDR1 MNHEY, CDR2 SMNVEV (reference sequence). V lost 0 bases, J lost 6 bases, and 18 bases lay in between. As DNA, the CDR3 is TGTGCCAGCAGTTTATCGTTAATGGCGGGACCGCCTAATTCACCCCTCCACTTT. This sequence encodes CASSLSLMAGPPNSPLHF.

V gene TRBV10-2 combines with J gene TRBJ1-2, with D possibly matching TRBD1 (5 bases). This CDR3 region has 15 residues. Looked up from germline, CDR1 is WSHSY and CDR2 is SAAADI. Trimming took 0 bases from V and 8 from J, leaving 16 bases between them. This chain's CDR3 is CASSESRWGGMGYTF. The CDR3 region has the DNA TGCGCCAGCAGTGAGTCGAGATGGGGCGGAATGGGCTACACCTTC.

The CDR3 nucleotides are TGCGCCAGCAGCTTGGACAGGGCGTTCCAAGAGACCCAGTACTTC. Protein sequence: CASSLDRAFQETQYF. This rearrangement joins TRBV5-1 to TRBJ2-5; perhaps TRBD1 as D (6 bases). Germline V CDR1 and CDR2: SGHRS, YFSETQ. CDR3 length: 15 amino acids. V was trimmed by 0 bases and J by 1 base, leaving 10 bases between them. Combining the CDR3 with reference TRBV5-1 and TRBJ2-5 gives the whole variable domain KAGVTQTPRYLIKTRGQQVTLSCSPISGHRSVSWYQQTPGQGLQFLFEYFSETQRNKGNFPGRFSGRQFSNSRSEMNVSTLELGDSALYLCASSLDRAFQETQYFGPGTRLLVL.

The chain links TRBV10-3 to TRBJ2-5, with D possibly matching TRBD1 (6 bases). Germline V gene sequence: CDR1 ENHRY, CDR2 SYGVKD. The CDR3 has 15 amino acids. The CDR3: CAGPASRGFGETQYF. CDR3 nucleotides: TGTGCGGGACCGGCGAGCAGGGGTTTTGGAGAGACCCAGTACTTC.

In DNA, the CDR3 is TGTGCCAGCTCACCCCGCACCCCTGCGGGGGGGCCGATAGTCTACGAGCAGTACTTC. Amino acids: CASSPRTPAGGPIVYEQYF. The chain has TRBV18 and TRBJ2-7; TRBD2 matches 9 bases. The J segment lost 3 bases and the V segment lost 3 bases, leaving 18 bases of the junction unmatched. The CDR3 covers 19 residues. Germline lookup yields CDR1 KGHSH and CDR2 LQKENI.

The CDR3 DNA is TGTGCCAGCAGCCGAGCCGCGTATTATGAAGCTTTCTTT. Protein: CASSRAAYYEAFF. The chain recombines TRBV7-9 with TRBJ1-1, with D hard to call. V lost 5 bases to trimming and J lost 7 bases, with 14 bases between them. The CDR3 consists of 13 residues. Germline V gene data show CDR1 as SEHNR and CDR2 as FQNEAQ (reference sequence).

This clone was counted a few times. The V and J genes are TRBV5-4 and TRBJ1-6, with D tentatively TRBD1 (5 bases). The CDR3 is 14 amino acids. With 9 bases removed from V and 7 bases from J, the gap between germline ends came to 17 bases. Germline values: CDR1 SGHNT, CDR2 YYREEE (reference sequence). CDR3 amino acids: CATRPDSLNSPLHF. The CDR3 region has the DNA TGTGCCACCCGACCCGACAGCCTGAATTCACCCCTCCACTTT.